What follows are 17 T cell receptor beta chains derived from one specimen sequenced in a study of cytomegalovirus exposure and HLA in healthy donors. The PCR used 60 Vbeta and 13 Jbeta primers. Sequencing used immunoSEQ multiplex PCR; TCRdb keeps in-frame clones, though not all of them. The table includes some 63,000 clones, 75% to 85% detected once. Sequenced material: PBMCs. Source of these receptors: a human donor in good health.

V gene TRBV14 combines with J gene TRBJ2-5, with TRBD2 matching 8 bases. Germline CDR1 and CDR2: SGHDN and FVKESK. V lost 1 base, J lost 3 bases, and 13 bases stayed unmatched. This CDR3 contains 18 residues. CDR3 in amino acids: CASSQVHQLAAYKETQYF. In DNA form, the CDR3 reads TGTGCCAGCAGCCAAGTACACCAACTAGCGGCGTACAAAGAGACCCAGTACTTC.

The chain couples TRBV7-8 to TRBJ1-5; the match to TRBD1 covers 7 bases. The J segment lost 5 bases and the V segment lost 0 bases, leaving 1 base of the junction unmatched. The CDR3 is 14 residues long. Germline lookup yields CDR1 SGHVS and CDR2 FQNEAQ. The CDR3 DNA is TGTGCCAGCAGCTTAGCAGGGGGCGATCAGCCCCAGCATTTT. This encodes CASSLAGGDQPQHF.

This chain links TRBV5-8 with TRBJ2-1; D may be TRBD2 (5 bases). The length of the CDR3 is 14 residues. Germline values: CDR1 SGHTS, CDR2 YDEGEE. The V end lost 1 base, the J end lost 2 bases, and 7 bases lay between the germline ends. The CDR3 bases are TGTGCCAGCAGCTTGCCCGGGGCCTACAATGAGCAGTTCTTC. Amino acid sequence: CASSLPGAYNEQFF.

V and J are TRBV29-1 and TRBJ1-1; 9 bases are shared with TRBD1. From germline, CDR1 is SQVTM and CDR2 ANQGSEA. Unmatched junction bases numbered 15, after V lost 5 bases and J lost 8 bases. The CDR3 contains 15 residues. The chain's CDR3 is CSVIPDRDRVLEAFF. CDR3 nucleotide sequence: TGCAGCGTTATTCCCGACCGGGACAGGGTCCTAGAAGCTTTCTTT.

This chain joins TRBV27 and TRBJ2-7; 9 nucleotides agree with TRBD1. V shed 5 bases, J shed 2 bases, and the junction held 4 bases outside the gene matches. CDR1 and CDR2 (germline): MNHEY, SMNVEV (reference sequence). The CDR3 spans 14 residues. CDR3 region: CASSLRQGAYEQYF. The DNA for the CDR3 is TGTGCCAGCAGTCTAAGACAGGGGGCCTACGAGCAGTACTTC.

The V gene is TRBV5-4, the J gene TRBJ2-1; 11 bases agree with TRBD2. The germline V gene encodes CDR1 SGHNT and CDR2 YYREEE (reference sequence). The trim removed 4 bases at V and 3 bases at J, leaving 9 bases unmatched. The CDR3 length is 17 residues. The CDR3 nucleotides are TGTGCCAGCAGCCCTGGGACTAGCGGAGGGGGCTACAATGAGCAGTTCTTC. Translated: CASSPGTSGGGYNEQFF.

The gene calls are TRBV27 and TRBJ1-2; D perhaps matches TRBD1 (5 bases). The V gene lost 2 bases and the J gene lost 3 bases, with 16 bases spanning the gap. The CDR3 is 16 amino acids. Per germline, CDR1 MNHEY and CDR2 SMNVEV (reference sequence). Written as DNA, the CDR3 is TGTGCCAGCAGTTTAAAGGGATACGACAGTCACTATGGCTACACCTTC. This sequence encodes CASSLKGYDSHYGYTF.

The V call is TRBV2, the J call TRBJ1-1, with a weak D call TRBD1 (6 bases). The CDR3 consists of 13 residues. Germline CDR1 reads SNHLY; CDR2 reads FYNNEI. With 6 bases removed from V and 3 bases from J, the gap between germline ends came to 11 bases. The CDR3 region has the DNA TGTGCCAGCAGGGCCAACAGGGACACTGAAGCTTTCTTT. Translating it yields CASRANRDTEAFF. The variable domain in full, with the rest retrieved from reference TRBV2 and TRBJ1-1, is EPEVTQTPSHQVTQMGQEVILRCVPISNHLYFYWYRQILGQKVEFLVSFYNNEISEKSEIFDDQFSVERPDGSNFTLKIRSTKLEDSAMYFCASRANRDTEAFFGQGTRLTVV.

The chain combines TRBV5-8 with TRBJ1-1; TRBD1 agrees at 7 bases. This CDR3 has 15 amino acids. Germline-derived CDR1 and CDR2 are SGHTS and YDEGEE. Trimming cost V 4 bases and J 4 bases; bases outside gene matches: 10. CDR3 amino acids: CASSRPGQVGTEAFF. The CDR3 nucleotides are TGTGCCAGCAGCCGGCCCGGACAGGTCGGCACTGAAGCTTTCTTT.

The CDR3 nucleotides are TGTGCCAGCAGCTTGGTTTGGACTAGCGGGAGTTACGAGCAGTACTTC. Residues: CASSLVWTSGSYEQYF. The rearrangement links TRBV11-2 to TRBJ2-7; 13 bases map to TRBD2. Germline V gives CDR1 SGHAT, CDR2 FQNNGV. This CDR3 has 16 residues. V was clipped by 3 bases and J by 4 bases; unmatched bases: 6.

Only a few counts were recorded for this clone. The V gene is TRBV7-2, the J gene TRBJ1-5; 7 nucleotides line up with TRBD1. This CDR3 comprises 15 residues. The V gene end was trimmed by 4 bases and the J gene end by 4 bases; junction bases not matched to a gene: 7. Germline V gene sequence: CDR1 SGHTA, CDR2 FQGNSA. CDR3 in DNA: TGTGCCAGCAGCTCTCAGGGGGTCGGGAATCAGCCCCAGCATTTT. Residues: CASSSQGVGNQPQHF.

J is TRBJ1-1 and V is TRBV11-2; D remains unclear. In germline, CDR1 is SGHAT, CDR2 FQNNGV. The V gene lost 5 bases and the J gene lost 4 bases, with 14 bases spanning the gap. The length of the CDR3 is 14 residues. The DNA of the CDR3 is TGTGCCAGCAGCCCCTTTCTGGGGAGCACTGAAGCTTTCTTT. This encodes CASSPFLGSTEAFF.

The CDR3 loop reads CATSRDLASGRGEQFF. The CDR3 DNA reads TGTGCCACCAGCAGAGATTTGGCTAGCGGGAGAGGTGAGCAGTTCTTC. The chain uses TRBV15 and TRBJ2-1; the match to TRBD2 covers 10 bases. The CDR3 spans 16 residues. Per the germline V gene, CDR1 is LNHNV and CDR2 is YYDKDF (reference sequence). Unmatched junction bases numbered 8, after V lost 0 bases and J lost 9 bases.

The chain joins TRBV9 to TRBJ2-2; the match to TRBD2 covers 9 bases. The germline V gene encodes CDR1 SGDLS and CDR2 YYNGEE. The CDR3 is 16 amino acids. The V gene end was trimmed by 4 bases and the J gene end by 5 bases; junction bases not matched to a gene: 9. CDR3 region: CASSRREGPRTGELFF. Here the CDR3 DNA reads TGTGCCAGCAGCCGGCGGGAGGGCCCAAGGACCGGGGAGCTGTTTTTT.

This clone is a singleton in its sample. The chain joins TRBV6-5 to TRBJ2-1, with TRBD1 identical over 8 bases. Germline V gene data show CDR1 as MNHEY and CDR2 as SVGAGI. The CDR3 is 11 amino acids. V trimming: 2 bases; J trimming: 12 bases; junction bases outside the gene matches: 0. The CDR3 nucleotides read TGTGCCAGCAGTTACGGACAGGGGCAGTTCTTC. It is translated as CASSYGQGQFF.

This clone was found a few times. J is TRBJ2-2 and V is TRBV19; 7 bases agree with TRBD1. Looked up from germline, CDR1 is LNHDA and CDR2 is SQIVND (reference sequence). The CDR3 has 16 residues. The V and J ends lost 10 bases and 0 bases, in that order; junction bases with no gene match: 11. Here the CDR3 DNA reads TGTGCCACCCAACGGCCGGGACAGACGAACACCGGGGAGCTGTTTTTT. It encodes CATQRPGQTNTGELFF.

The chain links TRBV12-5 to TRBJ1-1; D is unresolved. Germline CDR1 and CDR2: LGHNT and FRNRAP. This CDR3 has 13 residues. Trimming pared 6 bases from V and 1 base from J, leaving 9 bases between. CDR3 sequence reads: CASGTVGNTEAFF. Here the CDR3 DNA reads TGTGCTAGTGGAACAGTGGGGAACACTGAAGCTTTCTTT. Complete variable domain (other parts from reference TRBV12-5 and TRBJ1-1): DARVTQTPRHKVTEMGQEVTMRCQPILGHNTVFWYRQTMMQGLELLAYFRNRAPLDDSGMPKDRFSAEMPDATLATLKIQPSEPRDSAVYFCASGTVGNTEAFFGQGTRLTVV.